A selection of T cell receptor beta chains follows, all from one sample in a study of blood T cell repertoires in COVID-19. TCRdb's table, derived via immunoSEQ multiplex PCR, lists solely in-frame clones and lacks some. The sample lists about 140,000 clones, 88% occurring once. Sequences were obtained from peripheral blood. The receptor source for this set is a woman aged 50 to 60 with acute or convalescent COVID-19. Each CDR3 is given without its conserved first and last residue.

v_call: TRBV19; j_call: TRBJ1-5; cdr3_aa: ASSSLATGGQPQH
v_call: TRBV3-1/TRBV3-2; j_call: TRBJ2-3; cdr3_aa: ASSQWGLAGVVSTQY
v_call: TRBV7-2; j_call: TRBJ2-5; cdr3_aa: ASRGGLGETQY
v_call: TRBV3-1/TRBV3-2; j_call: TRBJ1-2; cdr3_aa: ASSQVRVNYGYT
v_call: TRBV5-1; j_call: TRBJ1-5; cdr3_aa: ASSADREGQPQH
v_call: TRBV27; j_call: TRBJ2-7; cdr3_aa: ASPWDRDYEQY
v_call: TRBV6-1; j_call: TRBJ2-7; cdr3_aa: ASSDRGSRLNYEQY
v_call: TRBV10-3; j_call: TRBJ1-1; cdr3_aa: AISESSPPNTEAF
v_call: TRBV5-4; j_call: TRBJ2-2; cdr3_aa: ASSLVWDSSSNTGELF
v_call: TRBV27; j_call: TRBJ2-3; cdr3_aa: ASGERAGPDTQY
v_call: TRBV19; j_call: TRBJ2-7; cdr3_aa: ASSTQGQNYEQY
v_call: TRBV5-4; j_call: TRBJ2-6; cdr3_aa: ASTSGANVLT
v_call: TRBV10-1; j_call: TRBJ2-7; cdr3_aa: ASTGEQY
v_call: TRBV6-5; j_call: TRBJ1-2; cdr3_aa: ASIPRTGDNYGYT
v_call: TRBV7-6; j_call: TRBJ1-5; cdr3_aa: ASSSLDRGYAQPQH
v_call: TRBV28; j_call: TRBJ1-6; cdr3_aa: ASSLPLTGDSPLH
v_call: TRBV10-3; j_call: TRBJ1-1; cdr3_aa: AISDARSSTEAF
v_call: TRBV6-5; j_call: TRBJ2-2; cdr3_aa: ASSFETQGAGELF
v_call: TRBV18; j_call: TRBJ2-1; cdr3_aa: ASLPLAGPDNEQF
v_call: TRBV3-1/TRBV3-2; j_call: TRBJ2-2; cdr3_aa: ASSPSWTSGNTGELF
v_call: TRBV7-8; j_call: TRBJ2-7; cdr3_aa: ASSRDNYEQY
v_call: TRBV18; j_call: TRBJ2-1; cdr3_aa: ASSPRRESINEQF
v_call: TRBV6-5; j_call: TRBJ2-1; cdr3_aa: ASSSPTSLNYEQF
v_call: TRBV28; j_call: TRBJ2-7; cdr3_aa: ASIQQGQTYEQY
v_call: TRBV3-1/TRBV3-2; j_call: TRBJ1-2; cdr3_aa: ASSHNLGTANYGYT
v_call: TRBV18; j_call: TRBJ1-3; cdr3_aa: ASSPRQGEQSGNTIY
v_call: TRBV6-5; j_call: TRBJ1-1; cdr3_aa: ASSLGDRAEAF
v_call: TRBV11-2; j_call: TRBJ1-2; cdr3_aa: ASSPLTPARGGYT
v_call: TRBV12-3/TRBV12-4; j_call: TRBJ2-4; cdr3_aa: ASGTGSIQY
v_call: TRBV6-5; j_call: TRBJ1-2; cdr3_aa: ASSYSMTANYGYT
v_call: TRBV10-2; j_call: TRBJ2-7; cdr3_aa: ASSPTDRSSYEQY
v_call: TRBV11-2; j_call: TRBJ2-1; cdr3_aa: ASSADWISYNEQF
v_call: TRBV9; j_call: TRBJ2-7; cdr3_aa: ASSKSGAEQY
v_call: TRBV29-1; j_call: TRBJ2-4; cdr3_aa: SSRDKNIQY
v_call: TRBV19; j_call: TRBJ2-7; cdr3_aa: ASSILGTGQSYEQY